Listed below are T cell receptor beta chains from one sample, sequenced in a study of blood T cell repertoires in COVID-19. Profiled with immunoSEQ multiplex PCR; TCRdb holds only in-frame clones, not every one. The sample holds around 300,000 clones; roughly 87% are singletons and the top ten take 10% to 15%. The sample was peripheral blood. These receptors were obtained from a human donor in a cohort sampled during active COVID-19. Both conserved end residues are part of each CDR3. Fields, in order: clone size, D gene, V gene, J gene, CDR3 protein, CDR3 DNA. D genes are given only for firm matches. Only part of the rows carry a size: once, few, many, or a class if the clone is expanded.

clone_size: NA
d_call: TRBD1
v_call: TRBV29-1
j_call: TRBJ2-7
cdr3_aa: CSVEEIGTGDEQYF
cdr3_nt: TGCAGCGTTGAAGAAATCGGGACAGGGGATGAGCAGTACTTC

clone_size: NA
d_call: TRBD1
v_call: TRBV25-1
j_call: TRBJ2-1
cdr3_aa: CASSPGQGVDEQFF
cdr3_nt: TGTGCCAGCAGCCCGGGACAGGGGGTTGATGAGCAGTTCTTC

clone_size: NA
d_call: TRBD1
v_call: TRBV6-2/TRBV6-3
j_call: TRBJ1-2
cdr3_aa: CASSYPTGTEYGYTF
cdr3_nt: TGTGCCAGCAGTTACCCGACCGGGACAGAGTATGGCTACACCTTC

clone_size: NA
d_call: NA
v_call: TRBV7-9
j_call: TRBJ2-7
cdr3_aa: CASSSGQLYEQYF
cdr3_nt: TGTGCCAGCAGCTCCGGACAACTTTACGAGCAGTACTTC

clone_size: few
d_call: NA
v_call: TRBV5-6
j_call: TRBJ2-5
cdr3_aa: CASSVARLASETQYF
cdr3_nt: TGTGCCAGCAGCGTCGCACGGCTAGCGTCCGAGACCCAGTACTTC

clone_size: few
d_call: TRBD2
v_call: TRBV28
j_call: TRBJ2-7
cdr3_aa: CASSTLTAGREQYF
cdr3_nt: TGTGCCAGCAGTACCCTGACAGCGGGGCGCGAGCAGTACTTC

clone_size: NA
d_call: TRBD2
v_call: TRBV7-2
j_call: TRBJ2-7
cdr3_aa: CASSLGLAGGYYEQYF
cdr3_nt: TGTGCCAGCAGCTTAGGGCTAGCGGGAGGTTACTACGAGCAGTACTTC

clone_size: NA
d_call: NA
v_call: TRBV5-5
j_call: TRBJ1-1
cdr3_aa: CASSLSLSTVNTEAFF
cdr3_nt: TGTGCCAGCAGCTTGAGTCTAAGCACGGTGAACACTGAAGCTTTCTTT

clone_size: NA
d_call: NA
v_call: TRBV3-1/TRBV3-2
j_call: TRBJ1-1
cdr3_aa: CASSPWTENTEAFF
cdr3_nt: TGTGCCAGCAGCCCCTGGACAGAGAACACTGAAGCTTTCTTT

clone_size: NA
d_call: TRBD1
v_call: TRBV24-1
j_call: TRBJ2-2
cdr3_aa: CATSEADRGNTGELFF
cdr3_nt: TGTGCCACCAGTGAGGCTGACAGGGGGAACACCGGGGAGCTGTTTTTT

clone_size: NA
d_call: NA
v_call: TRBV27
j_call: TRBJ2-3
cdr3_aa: CASSLFVRSTDTQYF
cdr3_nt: TGTGCCAGCAGTTTATTCGTCCGTAGCACAGATACGCAGTATTTT

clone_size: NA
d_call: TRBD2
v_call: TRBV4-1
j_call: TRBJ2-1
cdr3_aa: CASSQGIQGGEQFF
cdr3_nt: TGCGCCAGCAGCCAAGGAATTCAGGGAGGGGAGCAGTTCTTC

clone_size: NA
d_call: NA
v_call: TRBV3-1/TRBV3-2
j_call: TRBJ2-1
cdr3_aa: CASSQDRAWGVLNNEQFF
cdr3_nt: TGTGCCAGCAGCCAAGATCGGGCCTGGGGGGTCCTGAACAATGAGCAGTTCTTC

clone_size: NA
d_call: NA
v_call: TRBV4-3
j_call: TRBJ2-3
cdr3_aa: CASSQRLRDTQYF
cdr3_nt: TGCGCCAGCAGCCAAAGACTGAGGGATACGCAGTATTTT

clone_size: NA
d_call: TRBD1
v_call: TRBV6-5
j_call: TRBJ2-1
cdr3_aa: CASSYHGTGRDEQFF
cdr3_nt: TGTGCCAGCAGTTACCACGGGACAGGGAGGGATGAGCAGTTCTTC

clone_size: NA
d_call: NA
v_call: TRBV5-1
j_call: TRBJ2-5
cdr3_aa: CASSSVDRQETQYF
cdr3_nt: TGCGCCAGCAGCTCCGTAGACAGGCAAGAGACCCAGTACTTC

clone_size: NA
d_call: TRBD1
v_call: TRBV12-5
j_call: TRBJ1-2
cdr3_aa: CASGPTGEGGYTF
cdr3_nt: TGTGCTAGTGGCCCGACAGGGGAGGGTGGCTACACCTTC

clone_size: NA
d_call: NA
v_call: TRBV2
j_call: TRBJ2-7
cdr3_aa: CASRRFLWEQYF
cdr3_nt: TGTGCCAGCAGGAGATTCCTCTGGGAGCAGTACTTC

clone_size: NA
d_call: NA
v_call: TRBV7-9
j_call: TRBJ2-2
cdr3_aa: CASSLQGLNTGELFF
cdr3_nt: TGTGCCAGCAGCCTACAGGGTTTAAACACCGGGGAGCTGTTTTTT

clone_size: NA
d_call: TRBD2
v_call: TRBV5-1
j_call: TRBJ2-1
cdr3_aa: CASSNEFGGRGNEQFF
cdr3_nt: TGCGCCAGCAGCAACGAGTTTGGCGGGAGGGGCAATGAGCAGTTCTTC

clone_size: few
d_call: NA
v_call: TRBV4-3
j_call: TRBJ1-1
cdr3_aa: CASSQGSWTEAFF
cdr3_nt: TGCGCCAGCAGCCAAGGGAGTTGGACTGAAGCTTTCTTT

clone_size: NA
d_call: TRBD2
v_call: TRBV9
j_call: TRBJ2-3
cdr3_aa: CASSSQTSGSTDTQYF
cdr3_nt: TGTGCCAGCAGCTCCCAGACTAGCGGTAGCACAGATACGCAGTATTTT

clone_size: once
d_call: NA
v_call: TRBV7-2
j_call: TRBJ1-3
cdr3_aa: CASSLAPRFRGSGNTIYF
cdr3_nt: TGTGCCAGCAGCTTAGCCCCTCGTTTCAGGGGCTCTGGAAACACCATATATTTT

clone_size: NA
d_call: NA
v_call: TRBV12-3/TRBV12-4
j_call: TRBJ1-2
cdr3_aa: CASSRDNYGYTF
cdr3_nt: TGTGCCAGCAGCCGAGATAACTATGGCTACACCTTC

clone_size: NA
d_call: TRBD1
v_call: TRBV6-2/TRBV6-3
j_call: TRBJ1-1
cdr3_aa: CASSYSDRVEAFF
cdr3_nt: TGTGCCAGCAGTTACTCGGACAGGGTTGAAGCTTTCTTT

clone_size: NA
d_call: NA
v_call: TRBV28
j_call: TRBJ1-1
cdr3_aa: CASGQGYTEAFF
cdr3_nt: TGTGCCAGCGGGCAGGGGTACACTGAAGCTTTCTTT

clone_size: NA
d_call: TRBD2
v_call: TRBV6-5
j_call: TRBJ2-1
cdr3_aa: CASSSSGTAYNEQFF
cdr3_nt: TGTGCCAGCAGCTCAAGCGGGACTGCCTACAATGAGCAGTTCTTC

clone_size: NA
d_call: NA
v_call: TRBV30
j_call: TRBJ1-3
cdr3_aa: CAWFSGLSGNTIYF
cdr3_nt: TGTGCCTGGTTTTCAGGGCTCTCTGGAAACACCATATATTTT

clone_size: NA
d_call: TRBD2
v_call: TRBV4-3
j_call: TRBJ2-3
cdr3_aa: CASSPRTSGTDTQYF
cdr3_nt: TGCGCCAGCAGCCCCCGGACTAGCGGGACAGATACGCAGTATTTT

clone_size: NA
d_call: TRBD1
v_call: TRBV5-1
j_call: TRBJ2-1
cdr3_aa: CASSSTGTGLYEQFF
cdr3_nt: TGCGCCAGCAGCTCAACCGGGACAGGGTTGTATGAGCAGTTCTTC

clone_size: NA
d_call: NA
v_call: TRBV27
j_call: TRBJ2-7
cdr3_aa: CASSLRQAAYEQYF
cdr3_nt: TGTGCCAGCAGTTTAAGACAGGCGGCCTACGAGCAGTACTTC

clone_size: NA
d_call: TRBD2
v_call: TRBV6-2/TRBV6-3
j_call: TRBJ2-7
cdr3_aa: CASSYSSYTSGVSYEQYF
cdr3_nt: TGTGCCAGCAGTTACTCGTCCTATACTAGCGGAGTCTCCTACGAGCAGTACTTC

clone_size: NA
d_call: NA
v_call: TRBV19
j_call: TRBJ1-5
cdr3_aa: CASSIAGGSSNQPQHF
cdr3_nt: TGTGCCAGTAGTATTGCCGGAGGTAGTAGCAATCAGCCCCAGCATTTT

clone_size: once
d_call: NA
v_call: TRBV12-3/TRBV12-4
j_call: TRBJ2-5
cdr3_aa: CASSYAASETQYF
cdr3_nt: TGTGCCAGCAGTTACGCCGCCAGTGAGACCCAGTACTTC

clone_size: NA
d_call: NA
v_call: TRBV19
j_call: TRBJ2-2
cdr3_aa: CASSMRWAGELFF
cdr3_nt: TGTGCCAGTAGTATGCGGTGGGCCGGGGAGCTGTTTTTT

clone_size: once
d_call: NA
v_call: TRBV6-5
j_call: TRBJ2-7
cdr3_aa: CASRLGVAYEQYF
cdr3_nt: TGTGCCAGCCGTTTAGGGGTTGCCTACGAGCAGTACTTC

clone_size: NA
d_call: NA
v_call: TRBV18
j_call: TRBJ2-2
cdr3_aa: CASSPPVRGELFF
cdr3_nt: TGTGCCAGCTCACCCCCTGTGCGAGGGGAGCTGTTTTTT

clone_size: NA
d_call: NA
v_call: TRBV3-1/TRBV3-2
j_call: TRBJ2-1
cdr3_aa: CASSDRGEQFF
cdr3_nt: TGTGCCAGCAGCGATAGGGGTGAGCAGTTCTTC

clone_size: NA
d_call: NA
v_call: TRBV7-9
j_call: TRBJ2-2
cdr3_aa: CASSSQFTGELFF
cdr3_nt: TGTGCCAGCAGCTCCCAATTTACCGGGGAGCTGTTTTTT

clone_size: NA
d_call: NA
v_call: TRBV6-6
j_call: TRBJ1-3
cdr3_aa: CASFGGVLSGNTIYF
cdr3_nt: TGTGCCAGCTTTGGGGGGGTATTATCTGGAAACACCATATATTTT

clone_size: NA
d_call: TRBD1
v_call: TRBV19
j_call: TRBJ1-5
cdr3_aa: CASSMGQLGNQPQHF
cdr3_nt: TGTGCCAGTAGTATGGGACAGTTGGGCAATCAGCCCCAGCATTTT

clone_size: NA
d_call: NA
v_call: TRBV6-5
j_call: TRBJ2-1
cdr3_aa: CASSTSLNEQFF
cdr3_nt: TGTGCCAGCAGTACTAGTTTGAATGAGCAGTTCTTC

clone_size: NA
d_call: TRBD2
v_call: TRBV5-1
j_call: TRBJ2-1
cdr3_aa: CASSLMAGAHNEQFF
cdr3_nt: TGCGCCAGCAGCTTGATGGCGGGAGCCCACAATGAGCAGTTCTTC

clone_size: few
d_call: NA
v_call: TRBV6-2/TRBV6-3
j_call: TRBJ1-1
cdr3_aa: CASSFQVENTEAFF
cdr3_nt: TGTGCCAGCAGTTTTCAGGTGGAGAACACTGAAGCTTTCTTT

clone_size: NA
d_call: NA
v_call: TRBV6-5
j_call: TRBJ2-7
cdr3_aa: CASRASVPSYEQYF
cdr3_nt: TGTGCCAGCAGGGCTAGCGTCCCCTCCTACGAGCAGTACTTC

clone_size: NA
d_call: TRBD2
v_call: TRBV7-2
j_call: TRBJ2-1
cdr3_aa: CASRPRTSGHEQFF
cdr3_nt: TGTGCCAGCAGACCCAGGACTAGCGGACATGAGCAGTTCTTC

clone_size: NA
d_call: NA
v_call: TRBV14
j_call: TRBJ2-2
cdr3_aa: CASSQVVRSESIGELFF
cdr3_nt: TGTGCCAGCAGCCAAGTGGTAAGGAGCGAGAGCATCGGGGAGCTGTTTTTT

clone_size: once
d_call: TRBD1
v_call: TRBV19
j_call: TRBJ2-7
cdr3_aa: CASRNRGSYEQYF
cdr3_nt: TGTGCCAGTAGAAACAGGGGTTCCTACGAGCAGTACTTC

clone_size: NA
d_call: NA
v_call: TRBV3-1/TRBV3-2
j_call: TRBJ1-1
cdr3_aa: CASSQVIRAGNTEAFF
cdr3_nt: TGTGCCAGCAGCCAAGTCATCCGTGCGGGGAACACTGAAGCTTTCTTT

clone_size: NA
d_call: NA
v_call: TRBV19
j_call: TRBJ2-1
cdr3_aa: CASSIRIREIGSGNEQFF
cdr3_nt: TGTGCCAGTAGTATTCGGATCAGGGAAATCGGTAGTGGCAATGAGCAGTTCTTC

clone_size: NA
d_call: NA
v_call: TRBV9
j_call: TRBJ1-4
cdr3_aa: CASNPGGESEKLFF
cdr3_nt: TGTGCCAGCAACCCTGGGGGGGAAAGCGAAAAACTGTTTTTT